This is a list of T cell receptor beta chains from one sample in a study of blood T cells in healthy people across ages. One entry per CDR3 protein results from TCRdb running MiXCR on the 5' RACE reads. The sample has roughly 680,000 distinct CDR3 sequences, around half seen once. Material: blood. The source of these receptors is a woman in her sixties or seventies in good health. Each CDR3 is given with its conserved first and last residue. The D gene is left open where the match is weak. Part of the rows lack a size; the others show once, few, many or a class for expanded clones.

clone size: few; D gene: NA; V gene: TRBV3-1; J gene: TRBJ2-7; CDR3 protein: CASSRQIAYEQYF; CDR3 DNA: TGTGCCAGCAGCCGACAAATTGCCTACGAGCAGTACTTC
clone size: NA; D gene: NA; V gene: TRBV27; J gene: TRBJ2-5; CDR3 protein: CASRGHAQETQYF; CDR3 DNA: TGTGCCTCCCGAGGACACGCACAAGAGACCCAGTACTTC
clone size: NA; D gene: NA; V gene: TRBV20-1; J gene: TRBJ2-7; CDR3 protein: CSASSVSYEQYF; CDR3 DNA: TGCAGTGCTTCTAGCGTTTCCTACGAGCAGTACTTC
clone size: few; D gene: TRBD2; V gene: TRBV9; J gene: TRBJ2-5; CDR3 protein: CASSVGGGSSRETQYF; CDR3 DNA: TGTGCCAGCAGCGTAGGAGGCGGGAGTTCTCGGGAGACCCAGTACTTC
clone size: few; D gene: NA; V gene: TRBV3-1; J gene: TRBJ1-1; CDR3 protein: CASSTRPITLNTEAFF; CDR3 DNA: TGTGCCAGCAGCACCAGACCTATAACTCTGAACACTGAAGCTTTCTTT
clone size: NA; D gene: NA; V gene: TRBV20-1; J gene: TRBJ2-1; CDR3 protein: CSARASFYFDEQFF; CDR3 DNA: TGCAGTGCTAGGGCTAGTTTCTACTTCGATGAGCAGTTCTTC
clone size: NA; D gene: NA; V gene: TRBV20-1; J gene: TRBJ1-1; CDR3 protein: CSASRVDTEAFF; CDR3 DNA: TGCAGTGCTAGTAGGGTTGACACTGAAGCTTTCTTT
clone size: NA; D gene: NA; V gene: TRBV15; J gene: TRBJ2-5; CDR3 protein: CATSREEGRGQYF; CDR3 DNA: TGTGCCACCAGCAGAGAGGAGGGCAGGGGACAGTACTTC
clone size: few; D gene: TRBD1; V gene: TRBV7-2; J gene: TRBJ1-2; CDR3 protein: CASSARDRGPGYTF; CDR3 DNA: TGTGCCAGCAGCGCTAGGGACAGGGGGCCAGGCTACACCTTC
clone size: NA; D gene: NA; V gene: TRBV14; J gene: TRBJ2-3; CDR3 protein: CASSQETRADTQYF; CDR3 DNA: TGTGCCAGCAGCCAAGAAACCCGGGCAGATACGCAGTATTTT
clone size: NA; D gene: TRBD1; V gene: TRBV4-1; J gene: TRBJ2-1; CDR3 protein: CASSQQTGAGEQFF; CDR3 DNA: TGCGCCAGCAGCCAACAGACAGGGGCAGGTGAGCAGTTCTTC
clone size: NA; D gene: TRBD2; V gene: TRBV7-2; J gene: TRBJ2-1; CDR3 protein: CASSLRVGGGQEQFF; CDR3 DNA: TGTGCCAGCAGCTTAAGGGTCGGGGGAGGGCAGGAGCAGTTCTTC
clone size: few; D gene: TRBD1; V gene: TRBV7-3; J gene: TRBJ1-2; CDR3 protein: CASSHRGENGYTF; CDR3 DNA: TGTGCCAGCAGCCACAGGGGCGAGAATGGCTACACCTTC
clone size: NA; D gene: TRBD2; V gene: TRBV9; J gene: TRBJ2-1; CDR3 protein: CASSARLASSYNEQFF; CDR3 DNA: TGTGCCAGCAGCGCCAGACTAGCGAGCTCCTACAATGAGCAGTTCTTC
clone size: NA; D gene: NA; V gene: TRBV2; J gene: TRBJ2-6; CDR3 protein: CASSEARQGYGANVLTF; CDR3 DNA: TGTGCCAGCAGTGAAGCTCGGCAGGGGTACGGGGCCAACGTCCTGACTTTC
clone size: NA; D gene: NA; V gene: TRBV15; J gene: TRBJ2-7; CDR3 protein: CATSRDRGGNEQYF; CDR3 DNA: TGTGCCACCAGCAGAGATCGAGGGGGGAACGAGCAGTACTTC
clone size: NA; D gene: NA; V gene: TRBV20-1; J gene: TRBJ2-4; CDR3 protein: CSVPADLTYGQYF; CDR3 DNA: TGCAGTGTCCCCGCGGACCTAACCTACGGGCAGTACTTC
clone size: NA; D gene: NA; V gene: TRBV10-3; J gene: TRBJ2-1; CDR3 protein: CAISGDPSSYNEQFF; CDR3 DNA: TGTGCCATCAGCGGGGACCCAAGCTCCTACAATGAGCAGTTCTTC
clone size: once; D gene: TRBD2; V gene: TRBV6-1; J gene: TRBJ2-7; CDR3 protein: CASINSGGSYSEQYF; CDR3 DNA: TGTGCCAGCATCAACAGCGGGGGCTCCTACAGTGAGCAGTACTTC
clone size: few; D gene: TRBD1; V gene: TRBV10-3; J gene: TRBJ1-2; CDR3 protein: CAISFGTGEGNDGYTF; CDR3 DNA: TGTGCCATCAGTTTTGGGACAGGCGAGGGGAATGATGGCTACACCTTC
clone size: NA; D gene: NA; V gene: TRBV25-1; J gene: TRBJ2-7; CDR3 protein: CASSSIQTSIYEQYF; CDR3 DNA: TGTGCCAGCAGTTCAATTCAGACTAGTATCTACGAGCAGTACTTC
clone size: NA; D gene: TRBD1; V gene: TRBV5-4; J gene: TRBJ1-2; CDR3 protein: CASSFGAGGYTF; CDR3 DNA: TGTGCCAGCAGCTTTGGGGCAGGGGGGTACACCTTC
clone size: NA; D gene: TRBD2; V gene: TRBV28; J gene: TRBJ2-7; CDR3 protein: CASSSLAGGREQYF; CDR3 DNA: TGTGCCAGCAGTTCTCTAGCGGGAGGACGCGAGCAGTACTTC
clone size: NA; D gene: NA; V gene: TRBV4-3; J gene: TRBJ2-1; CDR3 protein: CASSQSLVVSYNEQFF; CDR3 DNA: TGCGCCAGCAGCCAGAGCCTGGTCGTCTCCTACAATGAGCAGTTCTTC
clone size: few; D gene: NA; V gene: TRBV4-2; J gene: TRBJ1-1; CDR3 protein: CASRGGNTEAFF; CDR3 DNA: TGTGCCAGCAGGGGGGGTAACACTGAAGCTTTCTTT
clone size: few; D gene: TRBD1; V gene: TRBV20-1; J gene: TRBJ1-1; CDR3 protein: CSARGQGYTEAFF; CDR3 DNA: TGCAGTGCTAGGGGACAGGGGTACACTGAAGCTTTCTTT
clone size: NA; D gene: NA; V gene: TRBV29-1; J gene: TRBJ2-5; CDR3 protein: CSAERGLGETQYF; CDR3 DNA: TGCAGCGCCGAGCGAGGTTTGGGGGAGACCCAGTACTTC
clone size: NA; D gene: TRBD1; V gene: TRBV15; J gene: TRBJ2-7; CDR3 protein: CATSRNPGQGVYEQYF; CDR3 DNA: TGTGCCACCAGCAGAAACCCGGGACAGGGGGTCTACGAGCAGTACTTC
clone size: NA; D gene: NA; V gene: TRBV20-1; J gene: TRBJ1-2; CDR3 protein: CSARSVGQTNYGYTF; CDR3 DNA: TGCAGTGCTAGGAGTGTTGGGCAGACGAACTATGGCTACACCTTC
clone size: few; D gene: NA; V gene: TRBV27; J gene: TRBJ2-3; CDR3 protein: CASSFGPGSSTDTQYF; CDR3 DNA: TGTGCCAGCAGTTTTGGGCCCGGGAGTAGCACAGATACGCAGTATTTT
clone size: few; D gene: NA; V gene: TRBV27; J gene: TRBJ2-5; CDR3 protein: CASRHHGEETQYF; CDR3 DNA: TGTGCCAGCCGGCACCACGGGGAGGAGACCCAGTACTTC
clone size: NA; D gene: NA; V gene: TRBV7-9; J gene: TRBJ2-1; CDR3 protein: CASSLPRETQFF; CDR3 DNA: TGTGCCAGCAGCTTACCACGCGAGACCCAGTTCTTC
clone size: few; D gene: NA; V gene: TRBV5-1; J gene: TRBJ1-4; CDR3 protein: CASSLAPEGEKLFF; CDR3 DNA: TGCGCCAGCAGCTTGGCCCCGGAGGGAGAAAAACTGTTTTTT
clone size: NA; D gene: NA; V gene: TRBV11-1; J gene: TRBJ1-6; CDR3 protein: CASSLGEPNSPLHF; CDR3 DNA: TGTGCCAGCAGCTTGGGGGAACCTAATTCACCCCTCCACTTT
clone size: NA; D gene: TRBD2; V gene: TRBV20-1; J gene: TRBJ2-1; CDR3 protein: CSARASGRSSYNEQFF; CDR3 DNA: TGCAGTGCTAGGGCTAGCGGGAGGAGCTCCTACAATGAGCAGTTCTTC
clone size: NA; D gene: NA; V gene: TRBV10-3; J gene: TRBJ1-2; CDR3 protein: CAISEFKMVTGNYGYTF; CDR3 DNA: TGTGCCATCAGTGAGTTCAAAATGGTGACAGGAAACTATGGCTACACCTTC
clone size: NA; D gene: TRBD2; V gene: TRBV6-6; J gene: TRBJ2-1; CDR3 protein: CASWRAGTSGRNNEQFF; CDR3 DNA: TGTGCCAGCTGGAGGGCCGGGACTAGCGGGAGGAACAATGAGCAGTTCTTC
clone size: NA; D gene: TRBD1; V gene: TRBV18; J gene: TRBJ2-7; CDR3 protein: CASSPPGQPTNEQYF; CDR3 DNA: TGTGCCAGCTCACCACCGGGACAGCCGACCAACGAGCAGTACTTC
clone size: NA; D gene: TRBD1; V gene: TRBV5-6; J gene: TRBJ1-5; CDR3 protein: CASSSTTAGTANNQPQHF; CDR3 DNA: TGTGCCAGCAGCTCAACAACGGCCGGGACAGCCAACAATCAGCCCCAGCATTTT
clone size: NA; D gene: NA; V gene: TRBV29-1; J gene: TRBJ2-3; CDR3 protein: CSAGSGTSTDTQYF; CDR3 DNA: TGCAGCGCAGGCAGCGGAACTAGCACAGATACGCAGTATTTT
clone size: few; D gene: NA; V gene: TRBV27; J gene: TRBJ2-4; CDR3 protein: CASSLSRRGNIQYF; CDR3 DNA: TGTGCCAGCAGTTTATCTAGACGAGGAAACATTCAGTACTTC
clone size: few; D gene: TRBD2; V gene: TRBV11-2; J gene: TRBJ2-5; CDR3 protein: CASSLPPGGVATQYF; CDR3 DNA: TGTGCCAGCAGCTTACCCCCCGGGGGGGTAGCGACCCAGTACTTC
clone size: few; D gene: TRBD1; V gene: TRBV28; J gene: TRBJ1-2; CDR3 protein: CASSLETGIGGYTF; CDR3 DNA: TGTGCCAGCAGTTTAGAGACAGGGATTGGTGGCTACACCTTC
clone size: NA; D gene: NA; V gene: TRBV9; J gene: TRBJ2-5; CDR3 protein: CASSVLPGPGGTQYF; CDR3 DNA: TGTGCCAGCAGCGTACTACCGGGACCCGGAGGGACCCAGTACTTC
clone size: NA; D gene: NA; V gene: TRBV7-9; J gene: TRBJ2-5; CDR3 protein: CASSSLQGGGETQYF; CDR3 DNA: TGTGCCAGCAGCTCCCTCCAGGGAGGAGGGGAGACCCAGTACTTC
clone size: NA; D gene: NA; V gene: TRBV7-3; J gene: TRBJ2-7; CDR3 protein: CASSQGLSHNEQYF; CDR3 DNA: TGTGCCAGCAGCCAAGGACTATCTCACAATGAGCAGTACTTC
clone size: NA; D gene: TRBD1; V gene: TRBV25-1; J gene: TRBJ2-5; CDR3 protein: CASSGGQGANEQYF; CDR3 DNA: TGTGCCAGCAGTGGAGGGCAGGGGGCCAATGAGCAGTACTTC
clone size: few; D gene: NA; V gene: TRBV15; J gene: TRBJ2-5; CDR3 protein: CATSRDTHEEQYF; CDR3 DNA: TGTGCCACCAGTAGGGACACCCACGAGGAGCAGTACTTC
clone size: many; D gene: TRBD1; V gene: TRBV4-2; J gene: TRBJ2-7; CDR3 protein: CASSRRDSAYEQYF; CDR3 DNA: TGTGCCAGCAGCCGCCGGGACAGCGCCTACGAGCAGTACTTC
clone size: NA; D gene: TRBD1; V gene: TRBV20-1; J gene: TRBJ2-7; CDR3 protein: CSASLRTGDPYEQYF; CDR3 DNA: TGCAGTGCTAGTTTGAGGACAGGGGACCCCTACGAGCAGTACTTC
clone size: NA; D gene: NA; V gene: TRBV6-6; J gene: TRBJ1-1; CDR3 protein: CASSYTLGLERNTEAFF; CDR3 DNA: TGTGCCAGCAGTTATACTTTGGGGTTGGAGAGGAATACTGAAGCTTTCTTT
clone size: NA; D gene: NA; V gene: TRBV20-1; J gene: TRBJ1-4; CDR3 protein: CSANFPGAANEKLFF; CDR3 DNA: TGCAGTGCTAACTTCCCGGGAGCGGCTAATGAAAAACTGTTTTTT
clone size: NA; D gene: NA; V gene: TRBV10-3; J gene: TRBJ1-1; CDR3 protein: CAISEIRGGNTEAFF; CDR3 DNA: TGTGCCATCAGTGAAATCAGGGGTGGGAACACTGAAGCTTTCTTT
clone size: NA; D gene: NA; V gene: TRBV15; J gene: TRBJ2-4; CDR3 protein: CATSTEPGRGAGEQYF; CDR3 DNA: TGTGCCACCAGCACAGAACCCGGCAGGGGGGCTGGGGAGCAGTACTTC
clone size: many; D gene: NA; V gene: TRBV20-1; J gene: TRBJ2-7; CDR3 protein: CSARRGRESSYEQYF; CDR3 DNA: TGCAGTGCTAGACGCGGCAGGGAGAGCTCCTACGAGCAGTACTTC